This T cell receptor beta chain came from a study of vaccination and CD4 T cells after COVID-19. About the research overall: Six male and four female convalescents took part, two of them Hispanic. Post-vaccine specimens were obtained a median 72 days after dose two (range 14 to 241).

Whole-study findings and limits: Median SARS-CoV-2-reactive clonotypes rose from roughly 19 to 38, not significantly.

J gave up 5 bases and V 3 bases, and 8 bases lay outside the gene matches. CDR1 is MNHEY and CDR2 is SVGAGI in the germline V gene. The CDR3 extends over 16 amino acids. With respect to this clonotype: Its antigen remains unknown.

Sequencing of cultured CD4+ T cell DNA used the Oncomine TCR Beta short-read assay. The source of extracted genomic DNA was cultured CD4+ T cells. TCRdb called the PCR reads again in MiXCR, with one record for every CDR3 protein. The sample lists around 17,000 distinct CDR3 sequences; 56% were seen once. Treatment noted: roughly ten-day PBMC culture with coronavirus spike peptide pools or control peptides (ViraFEST assay). Sequencing input: CD4+ T cells from blood, cultured in vitro. This receptor was identified in a human donor who had recovered from COVID-19. The chain links TRBV6-5 to TRBJ1-2, with 11 bases lining up with TRBD1. DNA of the CDR3: TGTGCCAGCAGTTATACCCCCGGACAGGGGGCTTATGGCTACACCTTC. Translated: CASSYTPGQGAYGYTF.